The 19 T cell receptor beta chains given below trace back to one sample, sequenced in a study of T cells in Graves' hyperthyroidism and ophthalmopathy. The investigators amplified TCR beta CDR3 regions from RNA transcripts. First-round RT-PCR targeting the TCR CDR3 was performed with the HTBI primer set. TCRdb re-called the multiplex PCR reads through MiXCR, storing one row per CDR3 protein. Of 350,000 to 400,000 distinct CDR3 sequences listed, 15% to 20% were seen once; the top ten hold 3.7%. Specimen: blood. The receptors stem from a young woman with Graves' hyperthyroidism.

This clonotype showed up many times. V gene TRBV10-3 combines with J gene TRBJ2-5, with D possibly matching TRBD2 (6 bases). Trimming removed 6 bases at V and 2 bases at J, with 25 bases between. The germline gives CDR1 ENHRY, CDR2 SYGVKD. The CDR3 extends over 18 amino acids. The CDR3 DNA follows: TGTGCCATCAGGAGTGATAAGTTTTTACGGGGGACTCAAGAGACCCAGTACTTC. Translation: CAIRSDKFLRGTQETQYF.

Notes on this clonotype: A much larger clone differs from this one at a single base, so this may be a read error. It is likely a read error, because the conserved phenylalanine at the end of the CDR3 is missing. J is TRBJ2-3 and V is TRBV6-1; TRBD1 might be the D (6 bases). V was pared by 7 bases and J by 6 bases, with 14 bases between. Germline CDR1 and CDR2: MNHNS and SASEGT. This CDR3 comprises 13 residues. The CDR3 is CASKGSGEDTQYC. The CDR3 bases are TGTGCCAGCAAGGGCTCAGGGGAGGATACGCAGTATTGT.

In its sample, this clonotype was seen many times. This chain connects TRBV2 to TRBJ2-7, with D possibly matching TRBD2 (6 bases). Per the germline V gene, CDR1 is SNHLY and CDR2 is FYNNEI. With 2 bases removed from V and 3 bases from J, the gap between germline ends came to 8 bases. The length of the CDR3 is 13 residues. Here the CDR3 reads CASSETGVYEQYF. Here the CDR3 DNA reads TGTGCCAGCAGTGAAACGGGGGTCTACGAGCAGTACTTC.

This clonotype was counted ten times or more. V is TRBV6-2 or TRBV6-3 and J is TRBJ2-2; TRBD2 matches 12 bases. The germline gives CDR1 MNHEY, CDR2 SVGEGT. CDR3 length equals 16 residues. With V trimmed by 5 bases and J by 7 bases, 8 bases remained unmatched. In nucleotides, the CDR3 is TGTGCCAGCAGTCCCCAGGGACTAGCGGGCGTCGGGGAGCTGTTTTTT. Translation: CASSPQGLAGVGELFF.

This clonotype was recorded at least ten times. CDR3 in amino acids: CASRRQGFTEAFF. CDR3 DNA: TGTGCCAGCAGGAGACAGGGGTTCACTGAAGCTTTCTTT. The V call is TRBV6-1, the J call TRBJ1-1, with 8 nucleotides matching TRBD1. The germline CDR1 and CDR2 sequences are MNHNS and SASEGT. J was trimmed by 4 bases and V by 6 bases; bases with no gene match: 4. The CDR3 runs 13 residues.

The table lists this clonotype with many counts. The chain recombines TRBV7-9 with TRBJ2-7, with 10 bases fitting TRBD1. J gave up 6 bases and V 3 bases, and 8 bases lay outside the gene matches. Germline V gene data show CDR1 as SEHNR and CDR2 as FQNEAQ (reference sequence). CDR3 size: 15 residues. The CDR3: CASSLTGGFSSEQYF. CDR3 DNA: TGTGCCAGCAGCTTGACAGGGGGCTTTAGCTCCGAGCAGTACTTC.

This clonotype has just a few counts. The J gene is TRBJ1-5, the V gene TRBV12-3 or TRBV12-4; D is unclear. V shed 1 base and J shed 2 bases, with 9 bases lying between them. This CDR3 comprises 15 residues. The CDR3 region has the DNA TGTGCCAGCAGTTTAGACGGCGTGGGCAATCAGCCCCAGCATTTT. It encodes CASSLDGVGNQPQHF.

The chain couples TRBV19 to TRBJ1-2; no clear D gene. The V gene's germline CDR1 is LNHDA and CDR2 SQIVND (reference sequence). The CDR3 contains 12 residues. Between the trimmed V and J ends, which lost 5 bases and 4 bases, there was a span of 8 bases. CDR3: CASSGRTYGYTF. The CDR3 nucleotides read TGTGCCAGTAGTGGCAGAACCTATGGCTACACCTTC.

This clonotype was seen repeatedly, ten times or more. V usage is TRBV11-2 and J usage is TRBJ1-2; D not resolved. Germline-derived CDR1 and CDR2 are SGHAT and FQNNGV. The V end lost 0 bases, the J end lost 1 base, and 9 bases lay between the germline ends. The CDR3 runs 15 residues. The CDR3 spells CASSLDPTNNYGYTF. CDR3 DNA: TGTGCCAGCAGCTTAGATCCCACGAATAACTATGGCTACACCTTC. Looking up the rest from reference TRBV11-2 and TRBJ1-2 gives the full variable domain: EAGVAQSPRYKIIEKRQSVAFWCNPISGHATLYWYQQILGQGPKLLIQFQNNGVVDDSQLPKDRFSAERLKGVDSTLKIQPAKLEDSAVYLCASSLDPTNNYGYTFGSGTRLTVV.

CDR3 sequence (DNA): TGTGCCAGCACTGGGGAGATCTCTGGGGCCAACGTCCTGACTTTC. Protein sequence: CASTGEISGANVLTF. V is TRBV2 and J is TRBJ2-6; D may be TRBD2 (5 bases). V lost 7 bases to trimming and J lost 0 bases, with 10 bases between them. Germline CDR1 and CDR2: SNHLY and FYNNEI. This CDR3 spans 15 amino acids.

This clonotype was recorded many times. The rearrangement uses TRBV15 and TRBJ1-1; the D gene is possibly TRBD1 (5 bases). CDR1 and CDR2 (germline): LNHNV, YYDKDF (reference sequence). Between the trimmed V and J ends, which lost 0 bases and 4 bases, there was a span of 12 bases. The CDR3 sequence is 15 residues long. CDR3: CATSRDTRGGTEAFF. The CDR3, as DNA: TGTGCCACCAGCAGAGATACGAGGGGCGGCACTGAAGCTTTCTTT.

This clonotype was counted at least ten times. The chain couples TRBV7-9 to TRBJ2-7, with 8 bases aligning to TRBD1. V was pared by 4 bases and J by 1 base, with 6 bases of the junction left unmatched. The CDR3 length is 15 residues. The germline V gene encodes CDR1 SEHNR and CDR2 FQNEAQ (reference sequence). DNA of the CDR3: TGTGCCAGCAGCTCACCGGACAGGGCGTCCTACGAGCAGTACTTC. This translates into CASSSPDRASYEQYF. The variable domain in full, with the rest retrieved from reference TRBV7-9 and TRBJ2-7, is DTGVSQNPRHKITKRGQNVTFRCDPISEHNRLYWYRQTLGQGPEFLTYFQNEAQLEKSRLLSDRFSAERPKGSFSTLEIQRTEQGDSAMYLCASSSPDRASYEQYFGPGTRLTVT.

This clonotype was recorded at least ten times. This sequence joins TRBV4-1 and TRBJ2-5; 14 positions agree with TRBD2. Germline CDR1 is MGHRA and CDR2 is YSYEKL. The V and J ends lost 4 bases and 0 bases, in that order; junction bases with no gene match: 4. The CDR3 covers 17 residues. The CDR3 here is CASSRLAGGRYQETQYF. The CDR3 DNA reads as TGCGCCAGCAGCCGACTAGCGGGGGGGCGTTACCAAGAGACCCAGTACTTC.

This clonotype was seen ten or more times. The J gene is TRBJ2-7, the V gene TRBV2; D unclear. The germline gives CDR1 SNHLY, CDR2 FYNNEI. V dropped 3 bases and J dropped 3 bases, with 9 bases sitting between them. The CDR3 is 13 amino acids. In DNA, the CDR3 is TGTGCCAGCAGTGATAGTTGGAACTACGAGCAGTACTTC. Its translation: CASSDSWNYEQYF.

In its sample, this clonotype was seen many times. The chain links TRBV19 to TRBJ2-5; D perhaps matches TRBD1 (6 bases). Germline V gene data show CDR1 as LNHDA and CDR2 as SQIVND (reference sequence). Trimming removed 5 bases at V and 5 bases at J, with 12 bases between. This CDR3 comprises 13 residues. The CDR3 reads CASSGQHGETQYF. Here the CDR3 DNA reads TGTGCCAGTAGTGGACAGCACGGCGAGACCCAGTACTTC.

This clonotype showed up many times. A much larger clone sits a single nucleotide away, making a read error possible. The chain carries TRBV28 and TRBJ2-5, with TRBD2 as a possible D gene (6 bases). CDR1 is MDHEN and CDR2 is SYDVKM in the germline V gene. V lost 5 bases and J 1 base, leaving 8 bases between the germline ends. This CDR3 has 13 amino acids. The CDR3 loop reads CASSAGSQETQYF. The CDR3 DNA sequence: TGTGCCAGCAGTGCCGGGAGCCAAGAGACCCAGTACTTC.

This clonotype was seen ten or more times. V and J are TRBV20-1 and TRBJ2-5; possibly TRBD1 for D (6 bases). CDR3 length: 15 amino acids. CDR1 is DFQATT and CDR2 is SNEGSKA in the germline V gene (reference sequence). V was shortened by 4 bases and J by 1 base, with 16 bases between the two germline ends. CDR3 nucleotide sequence: TGCAGTGCTATCCGGGACACTGGGATCCAAGAGACCCAGTACTTC. Translating gives CSAIRDTGIQETQYF.

For this clonotype: One end of the junction does not line up with germline, which may come from a read error. The chain has TRBV11-1 and TRBJ2-2, with D perhaps matching TRBD1 or TRBD2 (7 bases each). This CDR3 comprises 16 residues. The germline CDR1 and CDR2 sequences are SGHAT and FQDESV (reference sequence). The DNA of the CDR3 is TGTACCAGCAGCGCCAGGGGGGGAGAGAACACCGGGGAGCTGTTTTTT. It yields the protein CTSSARGGENTGELFF.

This clonotype was counted a few times. The chain uses TRBV6-2 or TRBV6-3 and TRBJ1-6; TRBD1 matches at 10 bases. The CDR3 runs to 14 residues. Germline CDR1 is MNHEY and CDR2 is SVGEGT. Trimming at V came to 5 bases and at J to 9 bases, leaving 4 bases not matched to a gene. The CDR3 DNA reads TGTGCCAGCAGTCGGACAGGGGGAAGTTCACCCCTCCACTTT. It codes for CASSRTGGSSPLHF.